A selection of T cell receptor beta chains follows, all from one sample in a study of OX40 agonist ivuxolimab in advanced cancers. The repertoire was sequenced with immunoSEQ multiplex PCR; TCRdb's copy has only in-frame clones and lacks some. The profile shows over 60,000 clones, approximately 86% of them singletons. This sample comprised CD4+ or CD8+ T cells sorted from blood, obtained in a trial of the OX40 agonist ivuxolimab. All receptors come from an adult with an advanced solid tumor such as melanoma, head and neck, liver or kidney cancer. The conserved cysteine and the conserved F or W are not part of the CDR3 here. Some rows mark clone size as missing; the rest say once, few, many or name a class of expanded clone.

abundance: once
j_gene: TRBJ2-1
v_gene: TRBV15
CDR3aa: ATRRLTYYNEQF

abundance: NA
j_gene: TRBJ1-1
v_gene: TRBV15
CDR3aa: ATSRERTDTEAF

abundance: NA
j_gene: TRBJ2-3
v_gene: TRBV7-2
CDR3aa: ASSYSRVDTQY

abundance: once
j_gene: TRBJ2-3
v_gene: TRBV28
CDR3aa: ATGGLTDTQY

abundance: NA
j_gene: TRBJ2-5
v_gene: TRBV25-1
CDR3aa: ASSVGQSYEETQY

abundance: once
j_gene: TRBJ1-6
v_gene: TRBV7-2
CDR3aa: AGGAGLNSPLH

abundance: NA
j_gene: TRBJ2-1
v_gene: TRBV9
CDR3aa: ASTLWGSTSDEQF

abundance: NA
j_gene: TRBJ1-2
v_gene: TRBV11-1
CDR3aa: ASSAGTEGGYT

abundance: NA
j_gene: TRBJ1-5
v_gene: TRBV18
CDR3aa: ASSQTGTYHSNQPQH

abundance: NA
j_gene: TRBJ1-5
v_gene: TRBV7-8
CDR3aa: ASSLARGHQPQH

abundance: few
j_gene: TRBJ1-5
v_gene: TRBV9
CDR3aa: ASSRGQGSNQPQH

abundance: NA
j_gene: TRBJ1-4
v_gene: TRBV7-2
CDR3aa: ASSYGRPTNEKLF

abundance: NA
j_gene: TRBJ2-2
v_gene: TRBV5-1
CDR3aa: ASSLGGLPNTGELF

abundance: NA
j_gene: TRBJ1-4
v_gene: TRBV6-5
CDR3aa: ASSYRFRGEKLF

abundance: NA
j_gene: TRBJ2-1
v_gene: TRBV6-1
CDR3aa: ASRQPAAYNEQF

abundance: NA
j_gene: TRBJ2-6
v_gene: TRBV28
CDR3aa: ASSLAGANVLT

abundance: NA
j_gene: TRBJ1-4
v_gene: TRBV19
CDR3aa: ASSSSGTAILTNEKLF

abundance: NA
j_gene: TRBJ2-1
v_gene: TRBV1
CDR3aa: TSSQEHSGRAVENEQF

abundance: NA
j_gene: TRBJ2-2
v_gene: TRBV4-2
CDR3aa: ASSQGALQGTGELF

abundance: NA
j_gene: TRBJ1-6
v_gene: TRBV20-1
CDR3aa: SASPNSPLH

abundance: NA
j_gene: TRBJ2-7
v_gene: TRBV7-9
CDR3aa: ASSLFEGSGEQY

abundance: once
j_gene: TRBJ2-4
v_gene: TRBV30
CDR3aa: ACTANSPSKNIQY

abundance: few
j_gene: TRBJ1-5
v_gene: TRBV19
CDR3aa: ASAQGYSNQPQH

abundance: NA
j_gene: TRBJ2-3
v_gene: TRBV5-1
CDR3aa: ASSLMSSGANTDTQY

abundance: few
j_gene: TRBJ1-3
v_gene: TRBV14
CDR3aa: ASSQAGVGNTIY

abundance: NA
j_gene: TRBJ2-1
v_gene: TRBV30
CDR3aa: AWSVNRDEQF

abundance: NA
j_gene: TRBJ2-2
v_gene: TRBV5-4
CDR3aa: ASSRETGGIGELF

abundance: NA
j_gene: TRBJ2-7
v_gene: TRBV15
CDR3aa: ATSRAWTSGSHYEQY

abundance: NA
j_gene: TRBJ2-7
v_gene: TRBV28
CDR3aa: ASSLTSIGSNEQY

abundance: NA
j_gene: TRBJ1-3
v_gene: TRBV2
CDR3aa: ASQGGATPGNTIY

abundance: NA
j_gene: TRBJ2-1
v_gene: TRBV7-8
CDR3aa: ASSWAGRVYNEQF

abundance: NA
j_gene: TRBJ1-4
v_gene: TRBV28
CDR3aa: ASSSLGGDATNEKLF

abundance: NA
j_gene: TRBJ2-7
v_gene: TRBV5-4
CDR3aa: ASSLVGYEQY

abundance: NA
j_gene: TRBJ1-1
v_gene: TRBV30
CDR3aa: AWSLPGGVEAF

abundance: NA
j_gene: TRBJ2-5
v_gene: TRBV7-3
CDR3aa: ASSRQVQETQY

abundance: NA
j_gene: TRBJ2-3
v_gene: TRBV7-3
CDR3aa: ASSLTGTALNTQY

abundance: once
j_gene: TRBJ1-4
v_gene: TRBV2
CDR3aa: ASSEGGGKLF

abundance: NA
j_gene: NA
v_gene: TRBV5-1
CDR3aa: ASSSRDLHYEQY

abundance: NA
j_gene: TRBJ1-4
v_gene: TRBV7-6
CDR3aa: ASSLGGGDEKLF

abundance: NA
j_gene: TRBJ1-2
v_gene: TRBV28
CDR3aa: AIRVGFGDGPGTGNYGYT

abundance: NA
j_gene: TRBJ2-1
v_gene: TRBV16
CDR3aa: ASSQSPGTGQF

abundance: few
j_gene: TRBJ2-1
v_gene: TRBV15
CDR3aa: ATSRQAGGSSYNEQF

abundance: NA
j_gene: TRBJ2-2
v_gene: TRBV23-1
CDR3aa: ASRPTGSDTGELF

abundance: NA
j_gene: TRBJ1-5
v_gene: TRBV19
CDR3aa: ASSSGGRGDQPQH

abundance: once
j_gene: TRBJ2-5
v_gene: TRBV5-1
CDR3aa: ASSPSGNFGETQY

abundance: NA
j_gene: TRBJ2-2
v_gene: TRBV27
CDR3aa: ASSLTGGELF

abundance: NA
j_gene: TRBJ1-2
v_gene: TRBV4-1
CDR3aa: ASSQMGGENYGYT

abundance: NA
j_gene: TRBJ1-2
v_gene: TRBV7-2
CDR3aa: ASSLPPTGRGGSGYT

abundance: NA
j_gene: TRBJ2-1
v_gene: TRBV5-4
CDR3aa: ASSDGMGNEQF

abundance: NA
j_gene: TRBJ1-1
v_gene: TRBV28
CDR3aa: ASSSGSLAEAF

abundance: few
j_gene: TRBJ2-7
v_gene: TRBV18
CDR3aa: ASSPQAHEQY

abundance: NA
j_gene: TRBJ2-1
v_gene: TRBV7-9
CDR3aa: ASSPPGTVYNEQF

abundance: NA
j_gene: TRBJ2-7
v_gene: TRBV19
CDR3aa: ASSDRQGGHEQY

abundance: NA
j_gene: TRBJ2-2
v_gene: TRBV6-6
CDR3aa: ASSSVGELF

abundance: NA
j_gene: TRBJ1-1
v_gene: TRBV6-1
CDR3aa: ASIEGPTGHTEAF

abundance: NA
j_gene: TRBJ1-4
v_gene: TRBV15
CDR3aa: ATRTQGLEEKLF

abundance: NA
j_gene: TRBJ2-7
v_gene: TRBV4-1
CDR3aa: ASSQSSGTLYEQY